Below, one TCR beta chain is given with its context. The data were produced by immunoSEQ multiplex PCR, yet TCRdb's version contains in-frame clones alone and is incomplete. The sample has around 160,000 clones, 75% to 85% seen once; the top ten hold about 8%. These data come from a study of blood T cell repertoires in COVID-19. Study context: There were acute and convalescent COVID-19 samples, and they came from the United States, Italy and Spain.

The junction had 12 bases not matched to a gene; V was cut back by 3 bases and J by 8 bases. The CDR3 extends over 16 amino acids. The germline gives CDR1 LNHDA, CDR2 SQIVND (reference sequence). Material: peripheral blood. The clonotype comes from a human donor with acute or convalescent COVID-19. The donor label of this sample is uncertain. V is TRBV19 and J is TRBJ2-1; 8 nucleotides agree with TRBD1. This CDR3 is CASSILWTGIDHEQFF. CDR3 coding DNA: TGTGCCAGTAGTATTCTCTGGACAGGGATTGACCATGAGCAGTTCTTC.